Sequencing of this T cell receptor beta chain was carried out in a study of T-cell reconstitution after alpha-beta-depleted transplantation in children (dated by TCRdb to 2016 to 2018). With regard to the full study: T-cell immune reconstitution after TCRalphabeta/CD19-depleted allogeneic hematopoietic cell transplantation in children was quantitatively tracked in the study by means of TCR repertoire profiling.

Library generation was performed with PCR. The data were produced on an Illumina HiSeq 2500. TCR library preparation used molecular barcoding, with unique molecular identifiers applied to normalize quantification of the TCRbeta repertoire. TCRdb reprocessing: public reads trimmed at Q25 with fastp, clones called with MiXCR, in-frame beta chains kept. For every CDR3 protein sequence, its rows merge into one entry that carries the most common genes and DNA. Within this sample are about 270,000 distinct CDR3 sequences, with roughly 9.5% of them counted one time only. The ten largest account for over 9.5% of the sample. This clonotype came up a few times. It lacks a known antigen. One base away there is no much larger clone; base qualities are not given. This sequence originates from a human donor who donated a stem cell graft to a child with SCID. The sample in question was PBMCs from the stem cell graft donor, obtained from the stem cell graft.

The DNA is as follows: TGCAGTGCTAGAGAAATGGTTGGGACTAATGAAAAACTGTTTTTT. This gives the protein CSAREMVGTNEKLFF. The sequence joins TRBV20-1 to TRBJ1-4; a confident D gene designation cannot be given. The V and J ends are trimmed by 0 bases and 2 bases, leaving 10 bases between them. The CDR3 runs 15 residues from the cysteine to the phenylalanine. CDR3 DNA is the only sequence kept; it has 45 bases, read in frame from the first base. CDR1 and CDR2 were assigned from the germline V gene (reference sequence) as DFQATT and SNEGSKA.